The rows below give T cell receptor beta chains drawn from one sample of a study of PD-L1 blockade in urothelial cancer. Measured with immunoSEQ multiplex PCR; TCRdb has only the in-frame clones, and not every one. The sample carries around 68,000 clones, 80% to 90% recorded once. The specimen was PBMCs, collected around atezolizumab (anti-PD-L1) treatment. Receptors were obtained from a man in his 70s with urothelial cancer. The CDR3 runs from the conserved cysteine through the conserved F or W.

>TRBJ2-7|TRBV5-3
CARSLGTGTHEQYF
>TRBJ1-1|TRBV6-1
CASSGVRVRTEAFF
>TRBJ2-2|TRBV29-1
CSVAAGTGDTGELFF
>TRBJ1-5|TRBV2
CARRISGDQPQHF
>TRBJ2-2|TRBV29-1
CSVEGLGGTGELFF
>TRBJ1-2|TRBV25-1
CASSELYGYTF
>TRBJ2-2|TRBV7-2
CASSLPSGRAGTGELFF
>TRBJ2-5|TRBV13
CASSPTSGRLGTETQYF
>TRBJ2-5|TRBV5-5
CASSPGQVLQETQYF
>TRBJ2-1|TRBV5-6
CASSLAPGSYNEQFF
>TRBJ2-7|TRBV5-1
CASSLMSVSYEQYF
>TRBJ2-1|TRBV18
CASSPPLGQEQFF
>TRBJ2-1|TRBV9
CASSFSGRAWNEQFF
>TRBJ1-3|TRBV11-1
CASSLPKPRTIYF
>TRBJ2-7|TRBV5-1
CASSYPGIYEQYF
>TRBJ1-3|TRBV6-6
CASSLEGAIGNTIYF
>TRBJ2-7|TRBV6-1
CASSSLAGVEYEQYF
>TRBJ1-2|TRBV27
CASSLAGNGYTF